The 29 T cell receptor beta chains presented below share a single source sample, sequenced in a study of identical twins. TCRdb independently ran MiXCR on the 5' RACE reads; one entry per CDR3 protein. The profile shows 1.5 million to 2 million distinct CDR3 sequences, around 29% of them singletons. The sequencing sample was made of cord blood. The source is a newborn girl in good health.

In this sample, this clonotype turned up a few times. The V call is TRBV19, the J call TRBJ1-5; tentative D call: TRBD1 (5 bases). Germline loops: CDR1 LNHDA, CDR2 SQIVND (reference sequence). CDR3 length: 12 amino acids. Between the trimmed V and J ends, which lost 6 bases and 6 bases, there was a span of 9 bases. The CDR3 coding sequence is TGTGCCAGTAGAGACGGGGGTCAGCCCCAGCATTTT. Translated: CASRDGGQPQHF.

The table lists this clonotype with a few counts. CDR3 in DNA: TGCAGCGTTGCCCCTACTCTGACAGGAAAACTGTTTTTT. Its translation: CSVAPTLTGKLFF. The chain has TRBV29-1 and TRBJ1-4, with D perhaps TRBD1 (6 bases). The CDR3 runs to 13 residues. Deletions cut 4 bases from V and 10 bases from J, with 16 bases between. CDR1 and CDR2 (germline): SQVTM, ANQGSEA.

The gene calls are TRBV29-1 and TRBJ2-4, with TRBD2 matching 8 bases. Trimming at V came to 4 bases and at J to 13 bases, leaving 12 bases not matched to a gene. Germline lookup yields CDR1 SQVTM and CDR2 ANQGSEA. This CDR3 spans 13 amino acids. The CDR3 protein is CSVGLGTSTRQYF. The CDR3 DNA reads TGCAGCGTTGGACTAGGGACTAGTACGCGGCAGTACTTC.

The chain employs TRBV7-6 and TRBJ2-3; 11 bases fit TRBD2. The CDR3 covers 14 residues. J lost 10 bases, V lost 1 base, and 4 bases had no gene match. Germline loops: CDR1 SGHVS, CDR2 FNYEAQ. CDR3: CASSLVLAGVAQYF. CDR3 in DNA: TGTGCCAGCAGCTTAGTACTAGCGGGAGTCGCGCAGTATTTT.

This chain links TRBV20-1 with TRBJ1-1; 10 positions agree with TRBD1. Germline V lookup: CDR1 DFQATT, CDR2 SNEGSKA (reference sequence). V was pared by 5 bases and J by 0 bases, with 6 bases of the junction left unmatched. The CDR3 is 15 residues long. The CDR3 bases are TGCAGTGCTGGACAGGGGGGTAGCATGAACACTGAAGCTTTCTTT. It encodes CSAGQGGSMNTEAFF.

This clonotype has a count of ten or more. This chain links TRBV20-1 with TRBJ2-4, with 7 nucleotides matching TRBD2. Losses at the gene ends were 1 base for V and 7 bases for J; bases not matched to a gene: 7. The CDR3 sequence is 14 residues long. Germline V gene data show CDR1 as DFQATT and CDR2 as SNEGSKA (reference sequence). The CDR3 is CSARVRREGNIQYF. Here the CDR3 DNA reads TGCAGTGCTAGAGTCCGCAGGGAGGGGAACATTCAGTACTTC.

This chain uses TRBV7-9 with TRBJ2-1, with 8 bases matching TRBD2. With V trimmed by 4 bases and J by 4 bases, 12 bases remained unmatched. Germline V gives CDR1 SEHNR, CDR2 FQNEAQ (reference sequence). The CDR3 consists of 17 residues. CDR3 protein: CASSSPGSGSSYNEQFF. In DNA form, the CDR3 reads TGTGCCAGCAGCTCGCCCGGAAGCGGGAGTTCGTACAATGAGCAGTTCTTC.

The chain combines TRBV13 with TRBJ2-7, with 8 nucleotides matching TRBD2. V was pared by 5 bases and J by 12 bases, with 12 bases of the junction left unmatched. The CDR3 is 13 residues long. Germline assignment: CDR1 PRHDT and CDR2 FYEKMQ (reference sequence). Here the CDR3 reads CASSPPRTSTPYF. CDR3 DNA sequence: TGTGCCAGCAGCCCCCCCAGGACTAGCACCCCGTACTTC.

The chain has TRBV25-1 and TRBJ1-4; D unclear. Germline values: CDR1 MGHDK, CDR2 SYGVNS. The CDR3 has 14 residues. V dropped 7 bases and J dropped 4 bases, with 13 bases sitting between them. Here the CDR3 reads CASMGGWGNEKLFF. CDR3 nucleotide sequence: TGTGCCAGCATGGGAGGATGGGGTAATGAAAAACTGTTTTTT.

This clonotype was counted a few times. DNA for the CDR3: TGTGCCACCAGCTCCGAGGCAAGGGGAGTCAACTATGGCTACACCTTC. As protein: CATSSEARGVNYGYTF. V gene TRBV15 combines with J gene TRBJ1-2; maybe TRBD1 (5 bases). V lost 5 bases and J lost 2, with 18 bases in between. Looked up from germline, CDR1 is LNHNV and CDR2 is YYDKDF (reference sequence). The CDR3 is 16 residues long.

This clonotype came up once. The junction does not match germline at one end; this may be a read error. The chain employs TRBV7-9 and TRBJ1-4; D uncertain. CDR1 and CDR2 from the germline V gene are SEHNR and FQNEAQ (reference sequence). This CDR3 spans 14 amino acids. CDR3 sequence (DNA): TGTGCCAGCAGCTCCGAGGGAGGTGGTGAAAAACCGTTTTTT. The encoded protein is CASSSEGGGEKPFF.

This chain links TRBV6-6 with TRBJ2-1, with TRBD2 matching over 10 bases. Germline values: CDR1 MNHNY, CDR2 SVGAGI (reference sequence). Losses at the gene ends were 2 bases for V and 10 bases for J; bases not matched to a gene: 8. This CDR3 region has 15 residues. The CDR3 spells CASSYRTSGLGEQFF. The CDR3 nucleotides read TGTGCCAGCAGTTACCGGACTAGCGGACTCGGCGAGCAGTTCTTC.

The chain combines TRBV6-5 with TRBJ2-4, with D possibly being TRBD1 or TRBD2 (5 bases each). The J call is uncertain, as TRBJ2-5 better fits the DNA end. The CDR3 is made up of 13 amino acids. The germline V gene has CDR1 MNHEY and CDR2 SVGAGI. The DNA of the CDR3 is TGTGCCACCTCGGGGCCTAACAGGGAGACCCAGTACTTC. Protein: CATSGPNRETQYF.

The chain has TRBV12-3 or TRBV12-4 and TRBJ2-1, with 12 bases fitting TRBD2. The CDR3 covers 15 residues. V trimming: 7 bases; J trimming: 7 bases; junction bases outside the gene matches: 8. Here the CDR3 DNA reads TGTGCCAGCACCTTACTAGCGGGGGGCAGAAATGAGCAGTTCTTC. It yields the protein CASTLLAGGRNEQFF.

This clonotype has more than one count but fewer than ten. The rearrangement links TRBV27 to TRBJ2-5, with 10 bases matching TRBD1. J lost 4 bases, V lost 3 bases, and 11 bases had no gene match. CDR3 size: 17 residues. Germline CDR1 MNHEY, CDR2 SMNVEV (reference sequence). CDR3 bases: TGTGCCAGCAGTTTCCTCCGGACAGGGGGGAGGAGAGAGACCCAGTACTTC. As protein: CASSFLRTGGRRETQYF.

Many counts were recorded for this clonotype. The V call is TRBV4-1, the J call TRBJ2-1; weak D call: TRBD1 (6 bases). V was shortened by 8 bases and J by 2 bases, with 19 bases between the two germline ends. Germline V gives CDR1 MGHRA, CDR2 YSYEKL. The CDR3 is 16 residues long. The CDR3 loop is CASLPRDWGPYNEQFF. The CDR3 bases are TGCGCCAGCCTCCCAAGGGATTGGGGGCCCTACAATGAGCAGTTCTTC.

CDR3 nucleotide sequence: TGCAGTGCCCTACCGTGGGATGGGGGAGGGTTTGGCTACACCTTC. Protein sequence: CSALPWDGGGFGYTF. The chain employs TRBV20-1 and TRBJ1-2, with TRBD1 as a possible D gene (5 bases). This CDR3 has 15 residues. With 6 bases removed from V and 7 bases from J, the gap between germline ends came to 24 bases. Germline V gene data show CDR1 as DFQATT and CDR2 as SNEGSKA (reference sequence).

The rearrangement links TRBV25-1 to TRBJ2-5; TRBD2 matches 8 bases. The DNA end is more similar to TRBJ2-7, so the J call may be wrong. The CDR3 spans 13 residues. Germline CDR1 reads MGHDK; CDR2 reads SYGVNS. CDR3 DNA sequence: TGTGCCAGCAGTGACAGCGGGAGAAGCGAGCAGTACTTC. It encodes CASSDSGRSEQYF.

The chain is built from TRBV12-3 or TRBV12-4 and TRBJ2-4; 11 bases line up with TRBD1. V was pared by 6 bases and J by 15 bases, with 22 bases of the junction left unmatched. This CDR3 region has 17 residues. The CDR3 DNA follows: TGTGCCAGCAGCCGGACAGGGGGCAGGATTCGAAACAATGAGCGGTACTTC. This codes for CASSRTGGRIRNNERYF.

This clonotype was seen only a few times. The chain carries TRBV27 and TRBJ1-6, with TRBD1 matching 8 bases. Germline CDR1 is MNHEY and CDR2 is SMNVEV (reference sequence). Germline trimming cut 7 bases from V and 0 bases from J; bases unmatched to any gene: 11. The CDR3 contains 18 residues. This CDR3 reads CASTLTGTGFSYNSPLHF. CDR3 in DNA: TGTGCCAGCACCCTAACCGGGACAGGTTTCTCCTATAATTCACCCCTCCACTTT.

Notes on this clonotype: A read error may account for a junction end that differs from germline. The J gene is TRBJ2-3, the V gene TRBV28; D is possibly TRBD1 or TRBD2 (5 bases each). This CDR3 is built from 13 residues. Germline V gene lookup returns CDR1 MDHEN and CDR2 SYDVKM. DNA of the CDR3: TGTGCCAGCAGTTCGGGGACCCCAGATGCGCAGTATTTT. As protein: CASSSGTPDAQYF.

J is TRBJ2-5 and V is TRBV7-8; D gene uncertain. Germline V lookup: CDR1 SGHVS, CDR2 FQNEAQ. With 1 base removed from V and 11 bases from J, the gap between germline ends came to 29 bases. This CDR3 has 18 residues. In nucleotides, the CDR3 is TGTGCCAGCAGCTTAGACGGCCTGGCCTGGCGTCAGTTAAATGAGCAGTACTTC. It yields the protein CASSLDGLAWRQLNEQYF.

This clonotype was recorded a few times. The V and J genes are TRBV10-3 and TRBJ2-2; maybe TRBD2 (5 bases). The CDR3 length is 14 residues. V was pared by 4 bases and J by 6 bases, with 12 bases between. CDR1 is ENHRY and CDR2 is SYGVKD in the germline V gene. CDR3 sequence (DNA): TGTGCCATCAGTGTGCTTCAGGAGGCCGGGGAGCTGTTTTTT. It is translated as CAISVLQEAGELFF.

The chain couples TRBV20-1 to TRBJ2-3; the D gene is possibly TRBD2 (5 bases). CDR1 and CDR2 from the germline V gene are DFQATT and SNEGSKA (reference sequence). The CDR3 extends over 14 amino acids. V lost 5 bases and J 1 base, leaving 13 bases between the germline ends. CDR3 coding DNA: TGCAGTGCTGAACCTAGCCCTGGCACAGATACGCAGTATTTT. Its translation: CSAEPSPGTDTQYF.

This clonotype has more than one count but fewer than ten. The chain uses TRBV5-1 and TRBJ2-7; TRBD2 matches 12 bases. CDR1 is SGHRS, CDR2 YFSETQ, per germline. Trimming took 3 bases from V and 2 from J; bases not matched to a gene: 6. This CDR3 is built from 16 residues. The CDR3 is CASSYWTSGVTYEQYF. CDR3 nucleotides: TGCGCCAGCAGCTATTGGACTAGCGGGGTTACCTACGAGCAGTACTTC.

The chain employs TRBV11-2 and TRBJ2-3; D is unclear. Germline assignment: CDR1 SGHAT and CDR2 FQNNGV. The CDR3 consists of 15 residues. V was pared by 4 bases and J by 0 bases, with 11 bases between. The CDR3 reads CASSSGRFSTDTQYF. CDR3 in DNA: TGTGCCAGCAGCTCCGGACGGTTTAGCACAGATACGCAGTATTTT.

This clonotype was picked up a small number of times. This chain joins TRBV6-2 or TRBV6-3 and TRBJ2-5; 10 bases are a match to TRBD2. Gene TRBJ2-7 matches the end of the DNA better, so the J call may be wrong. CDR1 is MNHEY, CDR2 SVGEGT, per germline. This CDR3 is 20 amino acids long. For the CDR3, the DNA is TGTGCCAGCAGTTACATCGGATTCGTACGCCTAGCGGGGGCTACCTACGAGCAGTACTTC. Its protein is CASSYIGFVRLAGATYEQYF.

The chain links TRBV4-1 to TRBJ2-1, with D perhaps being TRBD1 or TRBD2 (6 bases each). This CDR3 has 15 residues. In germline, CDR1 is MGHRA, CDR2 YSYEKL. The V end lost 2 bases, the J end lost 2 bases, and 10 bases lay between the germline ends. The CDR3 bases are TGCGCCAGCAGCCAACTCGGGGGCCCCTACAATGAGCAGTTCTTC. Its translation: CASSQLGGPYNEQFF.

This clonotype has just a few counts. The chain recombines TRBV12-3 or TRBV12-4 with TRBJ1-6, with D unresolved. Trimming pared 6 bases from V and 7 bases from J, leaving 10 bases between. This CDR3 spans 13 amino acids. The chain's CDR3 is CASSRGANSPLHF. DNA for the CDR3: TGTGCCAGCAGCAGAGGAGCGAATTCACCCCTCCACTTT.